This entry lists 27 T cell receptor beta chains sequenced from one sample in a study of T cells after yellow fever vaccination. TCRdb analysed the 5' RACE reads with MiXCR anew, one entry per CDR3 protein. This sample carries around 360,000 distinct CDR3 sequences, about 9.9% of them seen once, and the ten largest clones take roughly 18%. This specimen was PBMCs, taken on the day of the first yellow fever vaccination. The receptors derive from a man in his late teens or twenties who received the YFV17D yellow fever vaccine.

J is TRBJ1-2 and V is TRBV4-1; no definite D call. The CDR3 is 14 amino acids. V gave up 1 base and J gave up 4 bases, with 10 bases separating them. CDR1 and CDR2 from the germline V gene are MGHRA and YSYEKL. CDR3 DNA: TGCGCCAGCAGCCAAGTGAAGCATTTCTATGGCTACACCTTC. Translation: CASSQVKHFYGYTF.

This clonotype was seen a few times. The CDR3 nucleotides read TGCGCCAGCAGCCAACGGGACAACACAGATACGCAGTATTTT. Amino acids: CASSQRDNTDTQYF. The chain is built from TRBV4-1 and TRBJ2-3, with D possibly being TRBD1 (6 bases). The length of the CDR3 is 14 residues. Germline V gene lookup returns CDR1 MGHRA and CDR2 YSYEKL. Trimming shortened V by 2 bases and J by 2 bases, and 8 bases separated the two germline ends.

The V call is TRBV2, the J call TRBJ2-7, with D possibly TRBD1 on 6 matching bases. V lost 8 bases, J lost 6 bases, and 23 bases lay in between. CDR1 is SNHLY and CDR2 is FYNNEI in the germline V gene. The CDR3 sequence is 15 residues long. CDR3 sequence: CASGRTDGEGGEQYF. Here the CDR3 DNA reads TGTGCCAGCGGTAGAACGGACGGGGAAGGGGGCGAGCAGTACTTC.

This chain connects TRBV12-3 or TRBV12-4 to TRBJ2-3, with D possibly being TRBD2 (6 bases). The CDR3 is 13 amino acids. V lost 7 bases and J lost 4, with 12 bases in between. CDR3 sequence (DNA): TGTGCCAGCACTAGCGACGAGGCAGATACGCAGTATTTT. Translation: CASTSDEADTQYF.

This clonotype appeared a few times. The J gene is TRBJ2-1, the V gene TRBV6-2 or TRBV6-3, with TRBD2 matching 9 bases. CDR3 length equals 12 residues. Unmatched junction bases numbered 4, after V lost 5 bases and J lost 11 bases. CDR1 MNHEY and CDR2 SVGEGT come from the germline V gene. CDR3 sequence reads: CASSQSGGKQFF. The DNA of the CDR3 is TGTGCCAGCAGTCAAAGCGGGGGGAAGCAGTTCTTC.

This clonotype showed up just a few times. This rearrangement joins TRBV3-1 to TRBJ1-2, with D maybe TRBD1 (6 bases). The length of the CDR3 is 14 residues. The V and J ends lost 2 bases and 1 base respectively, with 8 bases between them. CDR1 and CDR2 from the germline V gene are LGHDT and YNNKEL (reference sequence). CDR3 region: CASSQTGINYGYTF. CDR3 DNA: TGTGCCAGCAGCCAAACAGGGATTAACTATGGCTACACCTTC.

V usage is TRBV10-3 and J usage is TRBJ2-1; TRBD1 matches at 10 bases. After removal of 5 bases from V and 5 bases from J, the junction contained 6 bases not matched to a gene. This CDR3 comprises 15 residues. Per the germline V gene, CDR1 is ENHRY and CDR2 is SYGVKD. The CDR3 spells CAISSGQGVDNEQFF. The DNA of the CDR3 is TGTGCCATCAGTAGTGGACAGGGGGTCGACAATGAGCAGTTCTTC.

J is TRBJ1-6 and V is TRBV5-4; D uncertain. This CDR3 is 17 amino acids long. Germline V gives CDR1 SGHNT, CDR2 YYREEE (reference sequence). The V gene lost 1 base and the J gene lost 6 bases, with 17 bases spanning the gap. CDR3 residues: CASSLYPRVGSNSPLHF. CDR3 nucleotide sequence: TGTGCCAGCAGCTTGTATCCCCGGGTGGGGAGTAATTCACCCCTCCACTTT.

This clonotype was detected a few times. The chain carries TRBV6-2 or TRBV6-3 and TRBJ2-5; D uncertain. Germline loops: CDR1 MNHEY, CDR2 SVGEGT. This CDR3 has 14 amino acids. Trimming removed 5 bases from V and 5 bases from J, with 15 bases in between. Here the CDR3 reads CASSPASPLETQYF. The CDR3 DNA reads TGTGCCAGCAGTCCCGCCTCACCTTTGGAGACCCAGTACTTC.

V and J are TRBV7-9 and TRBJ2-1; weak D call: TRBD1 (6 bases). V was cut by 5 bases and J by 8 bases, with 19 bases left in between. CDR1 and CDR2 (germline): SEHNR, FQNEAQ (reference sequence). The CDR3 sequence is 15 residues long. Here the CDR3 DNA reads TGTGCCAGCAGCCGGGGACACACTAAAGACGATGAGCAGTTCTTC. Encoded protein: CASSRGHTKDDEQFF. The full variable domain, rest sourced from reference TRBV7-9 and TRBJ2-1, is DTGVSQNPRHKITKRGQNVTFRCDPISEHNRLYWYRQTLGQGPEFLTYFQNEAQLEKSRLLSDRFSAERPKGSFSTLEIQRTEQGDSAMYLCASSRGHTKDDEQFFGPGTRLTVL.

There are a few counts of this clonotype. This sequence joins TRBV6-1 and TRBJ1-1; D call uncertain. This CDR3 is built from 13 residues. CDR1 is MNHNS and CDR2 is SASEGT in the germline V gene. Between the trimmed V and J ends, which lost 10 bases and 6 bases, there was a span of 18 bases. The CDR3 loop reads CATENPSTSEAFF. CDR3 DNA sequence: TGTGCCACCGAAAACCCTTCGACGTCTGAAGCTTTCTTT.

This clonotype came up many times. The chain employs TRBV5-1 and TRBJ1-1, with D possibly TRBD1 on 6 matching bases. Between the trimmed V and J ends, which lost 4 bases and 0 bases, there was a span of 10 bases. CDR1 is SGHRS, CDR2 YFSETQ, per germline. This CDR3 region has 14 residues. DNA for the CDR3: TGCGCCAGCAGCGCCCGGGACATGAACACTGAAGCTTTCTTT. It is translated as CASSARDMNTEAFF.

The chain combines TRBV5-1 with TRBJ1-1; 7 bases agree with TRBD1. Looked up from germline, CDR1 is SGHRS and CDR2 is YFSETQ. J lost 6 bases, V lost 2 bases, and 10 bases had no gene match. The CDR3 sequence is 15 residues long. CDR3 in amino acids: CASSFGPEGAPEAFF. CDR3 sequence (DNA): TGCGCCAGCAGCTTCGGTCCGGAGGGGGCCCCTGAAGCTTTCTTT.

This chain uses TRBV9 with TRBJ2-3; D ambiguous. The V gene lost 4 bases and the J gene lost 0 bases, with 15 bases spanning the gap. Per the germline V gene, CDR1 is SGDLS and CDR2 is YYNGEE. The CDR3 length is 16 residues. DNA of the CDR3: TGTGCCAGCAGCACGAGCCCGACATCTAGCACAGATACGCAGTATTTT. This encodes CASSTSPTSSTDTQYF.

Only a few counts were recorded for this clonotype. The chain has TRBV5-1 and TRBJ2-1, with 10 nucleotides matching TRBD2. The V and J ends lost 0 bases and 4 bases, in that order; junction bases with no gene match: 4. The CDR3 spans 16 residues. The V gene's germline CDR1 is SGHRS and CDR2 YFSETQ. The CDR3 bases are TGCGCCAGCAGCTTGGACAGCGGGGGGGTGTACAATGAGCAGTTCTTC. The encoded protein is CASSLDSGGVYNEQFF.

This clonotype was seen a handful of times. This sequence joins TRBV2 and TRBJ1-1, with 7 bases lining up with TRBD1. The CDR3 runs 13 residues. Germline assignment: CDR1 SNHLY and CDR2 FYNNEI. With V trimmed by 7 bases and J by 5 bases, 7 bases remained unmatched. CDR3: CASTGQEGTEAFF. CDR3 DNA: TGTGCCAGCACAGGACAGGAAGGTACTGAAGCTTTCTTT.

The DNA for the CDR3 is TGTGCCAGCCGGAATACGGGAACTGGAAACACCATATATTTT. Translating it yields CASRNTGTGNTIYF. The chain uses TRBV6-1 and TRBJ1-3, with D unresolved. CDR1 is MNHNS, CDR2 SASEGT, per germline. The CDR3 sequence is 14 residues long. The V and J ends lost 8 bases and 2 bases respectively, with 13 bases between them.

V usage is TRBV10-3 and J usage is TRBJ2-3; the D gene could be TRBD1 or TRBD2 (7 bases each). Germline V gene lookup returns CDR1 ENHRY and CDR2 SYGVKD. V was clipped by 4 bases and J by 3 bases, with 17 bases between them. The CDR3 has 16 amino acids. The DNA for the CDR3 is TGTGCCATCAGTGTTTCGAGACAGGGAGGGACAGATACGCAGTATTTT. Translating gives CAISVSRQGGTDTQYF.

This clonotype was detected only a few times. The rearrangement links TRBV5-1 to TRBJ1-1, with D perhaps TRBD1 (6 bases). Germline V gene sequence: CDR1 SGHRS, CDR2 YFSETQ. With 0 bases removed from V and 6 bases from J, the gap between germline ends came to 12 bases. This CDR3 is built from 14 residues. The CDR3 spells CASSLGGGAPEAFF. The CDR3 nucleotides read TGCGCCAGCAGCTTGGGGGGGGGCGCCCCTGAAGCTTTCTTT.

J is TRBJ1-2 and V is TRBV11-2; no reliable D call. V shed 5 bases and J shed 8 bases, with 18 bases lying between them. The CDR3 sequence is 14 residues long. CDR1 SGHAT and CDR2 FQNNGV come from the germline V gene. The CDR3 nucleotides are TGTGCCAGCAGCCCTGGATGGGGTAGCGAAGGCTACACCTTC. The encoded protein is CASSPGWGSEGYTF.

This clonotype showed up just a few times. This chain connects TRBV19 to TRBJ2-2, with D perhaps matching TRBD1 (5 bases). This CDR3 comprises 16 residues. Germline V gene data show CDR1 as LNHDA and CDR2 as SQIVND (reference sequence). V was trimmed by 3 bases and J by 4 bases, leaving 15 bases between them. The CDR3 here is CASSMGRTWGTGELFF. CDR3 nucleotides: TGTGCCAGTAGTATGGGGCGGACCTGGGGCACCGGGGAGCTGTTTTTT.

This clonotype was recorded a few times. The chain recombines TRBV7-9 with TRBJ2-7, with 8 bases lining up with TRBD2. CDR3 length equals 14 residues. Germline V gene lookup returns CDR1 SEHNR and CDR2 FQNEAQ (reference sequence). The ends lost 8 bases at V and 5 bases at J; junction bases unmatched: 11. For the CDR3, the DNA is TGTGCCAGCCGTCCCTTGGGCGGGGGGAACGAGCAGTACTTC. Its protein is CASRPLGGGNEQYF.

This sequence joins TRBV11-2 and TRBJ2-3; 8 nucleotides agree with TRBD2. From germline, CDR1 is SGHAT and CDR2 FQNNGV. This CDR3 contains 15 residues. J gave up 3 bases and V 3 bases, and 5 bases lay outside the gene matches. CDR3 nucleotides: TGTGCCAGCAGCTTTAGCGGGGCTAGGACAGATACGCAGTATTTT. This encodes CASSFSGARTDTQYF.

This clonotype came up a few times. The CDR3 sequence is CAISDRQGAYEQYF. CDR3 nucleotide sequence: TGTGCCATCAGTGACAGACAGGGGGCTTACGAGCAGTACTTC. The chain links TRBV10-3 to TRBJ2-7; 10 nucleotides match TRBD1. CDR1 ENHRY and CDR2 SYGVKD come from the germline V gene. The length of the CDR3 is 14 residues. V dropped 3 bases and J dropped 4; count of bases not matched to a gene: 3.

This clonotype has more than one count but fewer than ten. The rearrangement links TRBV6-5 to TRBJ1-2; 8 nucleotides agree with TRBD1. V lost 4 bases, J lost 2 bases, and 6 bases stayed unmatched. Germline V gene data show CDR1 as MNHEY and CDR2 as SVGAGI. This CDR3 has 15 amino acids. For the CDR3, the DNA is TGTGCCAGCAGTTTTGCAGGGGGCGGAAACTATGGCTACACCTTC. As protein: CASSFAGGGNYGYTF.

This clonotype was seen more than once but under ten times. The chain is built from TRBV7-2 and TRBJ1-1; D uncertain. Germline assignment: CDR1 SGHTA and CDR2 FQGNSA. This CDR3 has 15 residues. V was trimmed by 2 bases and J by 4 bases, leaving 14 bases between them. In nucleotides, the CDR3 is TGTGCCAGCAGCTTAAGCCTCCCCGGGAGCACTGAAGCTTTCTTT. Protein sequence: CASSLSLPGSTEAFF.

This clonotype was counted only a few times. This chain connects TRBV5-1 to TRBJ1-4, with 7 positions matching TRBD1. Looked up from germline, CDR1 is SGHRS and CDR2 is YFSETQ. Germline trimming cut 6 bases from V and 8 bases from J; bases unmatched to any gene: 13. This CDR3 comprises 15 residues. In nucleotides, the CDR3 is TGCGCCAGCACTCCTTTCGGACAGGCTGGAGAAAAACTGTTTTTT. Protein: CASTPFGQAGEKLFF.